The source of this T cell receptor (beta chain) is a study of long-term antiretroviral therapy in people with HIV. This was the immunoSEQ v3.0 assay at survey level. Generated by immunoSEQ multiplex PCR, the TCRdb table keeps only in-frame clones and is missing some. The sample shows 25,000 to 30,000 clones, about 93% of them seen only once. Post-ART PBMC samples numbered at least two per donor, and pre-ART ones at least one. The study used samples holding about 1-10 million cryopreserved PBMC before DNA extraction. From germline, CDR1 is WNHNN and CDR2 SYGVQD (reference sequence). V was shortened by 3 bases and J by 2 bases, with 9 bases between the two germline ends. The CDR3 length is 14 residues.

The sample in question was unsorted PBMCs, obtained 6.2 years after starting antiretroviral therapy. The chain combines TRBV10-1 with TRBJ2-3; D is tentatively TRBD1 or TRBD2 (5 bases each). The TCR comes from a man aged 35 to 55 with HIV. The CDR3 here is CASSEEGYTDTQYF. The CDR3 nucleotides are TGCGCCAGCAGTGAAGAGGGGTACACAGATACGCAGTATTTT.